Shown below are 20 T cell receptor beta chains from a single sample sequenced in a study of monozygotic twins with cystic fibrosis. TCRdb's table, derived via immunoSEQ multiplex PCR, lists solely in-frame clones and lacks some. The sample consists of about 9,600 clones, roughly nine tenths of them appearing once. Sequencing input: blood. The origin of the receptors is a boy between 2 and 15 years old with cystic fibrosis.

CDR3 sequence: CASSLMVQAAYEQYF. For the CDR3, the DNA is TGTGCCAGCAGCTTAATGGTCCAAGCCGCCTACGAGCAGTACTTC. The chain uses TRBV7-9 and TRBJ2-7; no reliable D call. Germline V gives CDR1 SEHNR, CDR2 FQNEAQ (reference sequence). Trimming left V 2 bases short and J 2 bases short, with 13 bases between. The CDR3 spans 15 residues. Variable domain in full (rest from reference TRBV7-9 and TRBJ2-7): DTGVSQNPRHKITKRGQNVTFRCDPISEHNRLYWYRQTLGQGPEFLTYFQNEAQLEKSRLLSDRFSAERPKGSFSTLEIQRTEQGDSAMYLCASSLMVQAAYEQYFGPGTRLTVT.

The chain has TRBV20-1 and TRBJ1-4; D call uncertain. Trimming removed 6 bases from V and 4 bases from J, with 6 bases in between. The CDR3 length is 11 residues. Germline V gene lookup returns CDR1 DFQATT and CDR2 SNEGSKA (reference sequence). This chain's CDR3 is CSATSNEKLFF. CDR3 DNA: TGCAGTGCAACTAGTAATGAAAAACTGTTTTTT.

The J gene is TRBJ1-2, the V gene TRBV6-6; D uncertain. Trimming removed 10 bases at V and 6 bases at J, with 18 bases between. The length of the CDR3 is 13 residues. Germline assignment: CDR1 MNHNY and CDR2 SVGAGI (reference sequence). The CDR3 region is CAIQLTAGDGYTF. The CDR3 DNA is TGTGCCATCCAACTCACGGCTGGGGATGGCTACACCTTC.

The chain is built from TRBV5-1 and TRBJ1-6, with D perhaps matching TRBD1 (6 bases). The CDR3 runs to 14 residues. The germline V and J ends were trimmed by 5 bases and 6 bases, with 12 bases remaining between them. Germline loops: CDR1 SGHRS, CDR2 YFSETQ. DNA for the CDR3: TGCGCCAGCAGACCTGGGGGCTTTAATTCACCCCTCCACTTT. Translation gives CASRPGGFNSPLHF.

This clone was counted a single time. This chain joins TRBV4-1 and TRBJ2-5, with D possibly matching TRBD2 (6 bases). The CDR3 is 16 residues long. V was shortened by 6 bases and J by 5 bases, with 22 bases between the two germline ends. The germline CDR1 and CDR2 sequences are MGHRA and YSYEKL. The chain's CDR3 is CASSRPRGTAGETQYF. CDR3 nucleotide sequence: TGCGCCAGCAGTAGGCCACGGGGCACCGCGGGGGAGACCCAGTACTTC.

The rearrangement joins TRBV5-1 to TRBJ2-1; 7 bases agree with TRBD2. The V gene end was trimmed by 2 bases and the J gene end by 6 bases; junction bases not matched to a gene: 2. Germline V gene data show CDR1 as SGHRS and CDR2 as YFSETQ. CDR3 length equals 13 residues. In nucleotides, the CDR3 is TGCGCCAGCAGCTTAACTAGCGCCAATGAGCAGTTCTTC. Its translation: CASSLTSANEQFF.

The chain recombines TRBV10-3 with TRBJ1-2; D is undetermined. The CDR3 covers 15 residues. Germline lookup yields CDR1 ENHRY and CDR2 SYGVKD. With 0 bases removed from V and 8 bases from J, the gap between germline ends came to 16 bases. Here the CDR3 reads CAISESSGVLKGYTF. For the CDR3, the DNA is TGTGCCATCAGTGAGTCGTCGGGAGTATTGAAGGGCTACACCTTC.

The CDR3 DNA sequence: TGTGCCAGCAGTGGGCAGTTAGCCTTTGAAAAACTGTTTTTT. Translation gives CASSGQLAFEKLFF. The J gene is TRBJ1-4, the V gene TRBV6-5; D unclear. Trimming took off 5 bases at V and 7 bases at J, with 14 bases between the two ends. The CDR3 consists of 14 residues. Germline CDR1 is MNHEY and CDR2 is SVGAGI.

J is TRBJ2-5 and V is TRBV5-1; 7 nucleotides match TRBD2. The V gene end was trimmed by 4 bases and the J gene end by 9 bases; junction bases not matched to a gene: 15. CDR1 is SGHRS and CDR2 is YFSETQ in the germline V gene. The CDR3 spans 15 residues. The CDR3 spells CASSPLATPRGAQYF. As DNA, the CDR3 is TGCGCCAGCAGCCCCTTAGCGACCCCCCGGGGGGCCCAGTACTTC.

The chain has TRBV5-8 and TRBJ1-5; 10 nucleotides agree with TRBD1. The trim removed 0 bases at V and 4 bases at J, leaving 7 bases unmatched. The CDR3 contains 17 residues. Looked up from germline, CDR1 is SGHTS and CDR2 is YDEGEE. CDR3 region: CASSLVLPGQGNQPQHF. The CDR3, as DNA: TGTGCCAGCAGCTTGGTACTCCCGGGACAGGGGAATCAGCCCCAGCATTTT.

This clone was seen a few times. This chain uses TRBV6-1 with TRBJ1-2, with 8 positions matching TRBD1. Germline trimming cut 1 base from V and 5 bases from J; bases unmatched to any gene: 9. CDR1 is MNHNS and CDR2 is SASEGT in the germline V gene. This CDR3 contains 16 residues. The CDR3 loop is CASSEVGGQGPYGYTF. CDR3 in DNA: TGTGCCAGCAGTGAAGTCGGAGGACAGGGACCATATGGCTACACCTTC.

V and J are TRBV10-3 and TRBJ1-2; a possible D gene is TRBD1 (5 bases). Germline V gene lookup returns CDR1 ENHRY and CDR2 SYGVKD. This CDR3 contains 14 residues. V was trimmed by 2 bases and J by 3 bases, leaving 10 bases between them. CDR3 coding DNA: TGTGCCATCAGTGAGGCGCAGGGTTACTATGGCTACACCTTC. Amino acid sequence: CAISEAQGYYGYTF.

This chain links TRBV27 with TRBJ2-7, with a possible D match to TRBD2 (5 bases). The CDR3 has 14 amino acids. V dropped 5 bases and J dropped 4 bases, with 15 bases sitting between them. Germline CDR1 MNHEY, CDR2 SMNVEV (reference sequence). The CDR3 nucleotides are TGTGCCAGCAGTCGGGGTGTCGAGGCTTACGAGCAGTACTTC. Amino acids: CASSRGVEAYEQYF.

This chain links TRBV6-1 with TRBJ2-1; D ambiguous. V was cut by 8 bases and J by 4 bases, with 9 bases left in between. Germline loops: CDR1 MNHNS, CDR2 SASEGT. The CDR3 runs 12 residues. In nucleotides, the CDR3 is TGTGCCAGCGGGTTACAATACAATGAGCAGTTCTTC. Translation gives CASGLQYNEQFF.

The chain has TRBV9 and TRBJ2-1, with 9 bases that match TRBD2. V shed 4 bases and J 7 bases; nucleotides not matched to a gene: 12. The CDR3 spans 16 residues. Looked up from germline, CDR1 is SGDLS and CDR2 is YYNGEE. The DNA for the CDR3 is TGTGCCAGCAGCTTCCACCAGCGGCGGGGGGGTAATGAGCAGTTCTTC. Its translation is CASSFHQRRGGNEQFF.

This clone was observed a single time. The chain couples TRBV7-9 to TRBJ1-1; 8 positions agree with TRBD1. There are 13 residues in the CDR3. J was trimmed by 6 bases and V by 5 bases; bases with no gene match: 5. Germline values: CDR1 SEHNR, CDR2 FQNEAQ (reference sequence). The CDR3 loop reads CASSKVQGAEAFF. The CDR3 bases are TGTGCCAGCAGCAAAGTACAGGGGGCTGAAGCTTTCTTT.

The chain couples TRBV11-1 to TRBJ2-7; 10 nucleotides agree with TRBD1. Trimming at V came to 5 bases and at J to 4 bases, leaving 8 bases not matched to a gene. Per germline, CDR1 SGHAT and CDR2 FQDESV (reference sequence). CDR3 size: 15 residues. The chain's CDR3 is CASSLQKGQGYEQYF. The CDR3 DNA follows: TGTGCCAGCAGCCTTCAAAAGGGACAGGGGTACGAGCAGTACTTC.

The CDR3 sequence is CAWALGTGIYSAFF. CDR3 bases: TGTGCCTGGGCCCTCGGGACTGGTATATACTCAGCTTTCTTT. The chain is built from TRBV30 and TRBJ1-1, with D possibly matching TRBD1 (5 bases). CDR1 is GTSNPN and CDR2 is SVGIG in the germline V gene (reference sequence). The CDR3 is 14 amino acids. Trimming removed 5 bases from V and 10 bases from J, with 23 bases in between.

CDR3 residues: CASTAGQGYAEAFF. The CDR3 coding sequence is TGTGCCAGCACCGCGGGACAGGGATATGCTGAAGCTTTCTTT. V is TRBV2 and J is TRBJ1-1, with 9 bases identical to TRBD1. Germline V lookup: CDR1 SNHLY, CDR2 FYNNEI. J gave up 6 bases and V 7 bases, and 9 bases lay outside the gene matches. This CDR3 spans 14 amino acids.

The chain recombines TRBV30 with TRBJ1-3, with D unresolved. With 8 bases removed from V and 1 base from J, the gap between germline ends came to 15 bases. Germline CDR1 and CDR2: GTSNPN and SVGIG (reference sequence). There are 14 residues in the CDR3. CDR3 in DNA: TGTGCCGGAAGCCCTCTGCGGTCTGGAAACACCATATATTTT. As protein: CAGSPLRSGNTIYF. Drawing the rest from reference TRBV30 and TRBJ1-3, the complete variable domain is SQTIHQWPATLVQPVGSPLSLECTVEGTSNPNLYWYRQAAGRGLQLLFYSVGIGQISSEVPQNLSASRPQDRQFILSSKKLLLSDSGFYLCAGSPLRSGNTIYFGEGSWLTVV.